This T cell receptor beta chain was identified during a study of human T cells and chemical hapten exposure. The overall study: Alopecia areata, totalis or universalis was found in mostly female patients.

The study used a library that attached unique molecular identifiers to individual cDNA molecules. One entry per CDR3 protein, called by TCRdb with MiXCR from the RACE reads. The data show approximately 370,000 distinct CDR3 sequences, approximately 5.8% seen once. The sample's time point: pre-sensitization, week 0. As to treatment: therapeutic diphenylcyclopropenone sensitization with weekly scalp DPC. Extraction yielded total RNA from whole blood (unfractionated). This clonotype was seen only a few times. There are 13 residues in the CDR3. CDR1 is DFQATT and CDR2 is SNEGSKA in the germline V gene (reference sequence). The V gene lost 3 bases and the J gene lost 7 bases, with 13 bases spanning the gap.

The source is a woman aged 18 to 35 with alopecia areata. Some clones in this sample may be carry-over from other donors' samples. This chain uses TRBV20-1 with TRBJ1-5; D is undetermined. The sequencing used whole blood, collected in connection with sensitization to the hapten diphenylcyclopropenone (DPC). The CDR3 nucleotides are TGCAGTGCTAGTGCGGGTTTTGGGCAGCCCCAGCATTTT. Its translation is CSASAGFGQPQHF.